This TCR beta chain was documented in a study of cytomegalovirus exposure and HLA in healthy donors. Study-wide results and limits: Reportedly, cytomegalovirus status was diagnosed with high sensitivity and specificity.

Primers for the PCR totalled 60 Vbeta and 13 Jbeta. Clones were sequenced by immunoSEQ multiplex PCR, and TCRdb holds only the in-frame ones, with some missing. This table has about 120,000 clones, roughly 70% appearing once. A note on this clone: Antigen: not known.

Sequenced sample: PBMCs. The TCR was taken from a woman aged 40 to 50 in good health and CMV-seronegative.

Here the CDR3 DNA reads TGTGCCAGCAGCTTCGACCGGGACAGCTATGGCTACACCTTC. Protein sequence: CASSFDRDSYGYTF. J is TRBJ1-2 and V is TRBV6-5, with TRBD1 matching 7 bases. The CDR3 spans 14 residues. Germline CDR1 is MNHEY and CDR2 is SVGAGI. The junction had 8 bases not matched to a gene; V was cut back by 6 bases and J by 4 bases.